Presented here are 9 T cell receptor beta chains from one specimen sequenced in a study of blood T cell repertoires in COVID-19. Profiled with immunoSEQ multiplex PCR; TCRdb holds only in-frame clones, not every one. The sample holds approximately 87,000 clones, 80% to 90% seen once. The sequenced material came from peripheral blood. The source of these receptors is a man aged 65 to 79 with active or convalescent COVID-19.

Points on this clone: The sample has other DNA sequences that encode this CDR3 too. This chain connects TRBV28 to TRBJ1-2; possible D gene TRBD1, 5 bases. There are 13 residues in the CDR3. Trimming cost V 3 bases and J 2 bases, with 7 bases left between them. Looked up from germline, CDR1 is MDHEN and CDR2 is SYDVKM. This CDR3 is CASSLQGNYGYTF. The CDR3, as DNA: TGTGCCAGCAGTTTGCAGGGAAACTATGGCTACACCTTC.

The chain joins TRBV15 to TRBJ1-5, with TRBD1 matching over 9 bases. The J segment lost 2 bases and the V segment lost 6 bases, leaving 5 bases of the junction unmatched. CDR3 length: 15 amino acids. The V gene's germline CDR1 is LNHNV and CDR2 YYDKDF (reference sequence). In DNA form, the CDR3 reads TGTGCCACCAGACCGGACAGGGGCGGCAATCAGCCCCAGCATTTT. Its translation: CATRPDRGGNQPQHF.

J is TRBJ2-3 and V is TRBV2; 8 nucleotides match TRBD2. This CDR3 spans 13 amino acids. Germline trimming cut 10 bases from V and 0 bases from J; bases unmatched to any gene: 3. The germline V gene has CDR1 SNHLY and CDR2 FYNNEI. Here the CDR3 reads CATLAGSTDTQYF. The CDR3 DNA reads TGTGCCACCTTAGCGGGGAGCACAGATACGCAGTATTTT.

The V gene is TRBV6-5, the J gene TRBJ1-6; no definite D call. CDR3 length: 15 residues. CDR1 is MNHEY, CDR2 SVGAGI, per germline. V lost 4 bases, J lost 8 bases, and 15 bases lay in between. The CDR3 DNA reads TGTGCCAGCAGTTCCCCGGGAAACGGGTATTCACCCCTCCACTTT. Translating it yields CASSSPGNGYSPLHF.

The CDR3 coding sequence is TGTGCCAGCAGTTCCCTGGGGGCGGGGGAAGTAGAATCACCCCTCCACTTT. Translating it yields CASSSLGAGEVESPLHF. The V call is TRBV28, the J call TRBJ1-6, with a weak D call TRBD1 (6 bases). With 4 bases removed from V and 10 bases from J, the gap between germline ends came to 23 bases. From germline, CDR1 is MDHEN and CDR2 SYDVKM. This CDR3 is 17 amino acids long.

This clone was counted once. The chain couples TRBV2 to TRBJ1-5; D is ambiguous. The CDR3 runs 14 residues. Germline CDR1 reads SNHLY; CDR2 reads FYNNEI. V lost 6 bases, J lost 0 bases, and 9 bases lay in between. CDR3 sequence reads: CASRAGHSNQPQHF. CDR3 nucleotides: TGTGCCAGCAGGGCGGGCCATAGCAATCAGCCCCAGCATTTT.

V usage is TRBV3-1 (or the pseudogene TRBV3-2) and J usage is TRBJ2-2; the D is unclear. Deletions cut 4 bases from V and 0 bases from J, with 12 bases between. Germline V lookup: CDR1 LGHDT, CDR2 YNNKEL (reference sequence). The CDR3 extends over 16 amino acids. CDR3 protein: CASSPTIGSNTGELFF. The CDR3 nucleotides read TGTGCCAGCAGCCCAACCATTGGCTCGAACACCGGGGAGCTGTTTTTT.

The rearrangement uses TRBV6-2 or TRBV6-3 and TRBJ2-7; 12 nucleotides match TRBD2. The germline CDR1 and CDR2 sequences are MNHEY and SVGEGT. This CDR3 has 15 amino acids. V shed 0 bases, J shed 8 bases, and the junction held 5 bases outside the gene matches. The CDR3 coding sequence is TGTGCCAGCAGTTACTCAGGCACTAGCGGGAGGAAGCAGTACTTC. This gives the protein CASSYSGTSGRKQYF.

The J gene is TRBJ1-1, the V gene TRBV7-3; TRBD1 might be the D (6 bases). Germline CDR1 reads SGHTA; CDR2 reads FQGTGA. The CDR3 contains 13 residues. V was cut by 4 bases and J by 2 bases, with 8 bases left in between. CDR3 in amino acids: CASSSQGNTEAFF. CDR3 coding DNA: TGTGCCAGCAGCTCACAGGGTAACACTGAAGCTTTCTTT.